These T cell receptor beta chains were read from a single sample in a study of blood T cell repertoires in COVID-19. Assay used: immunoSEQ multiplex PCR; TCRdb lists only in-frame clones, some missing. The sample has about 170,000 clones; roughly nine tenths are singletons. The sequenced sample was peripheral blood. These receptors were obtained from a woman aged 80 or older in a cohort sampled during active or convalescent COVID-19. The CDR3 runs from the conserved cysteine through the conserved F or W. A D gene is named only where the DNA matches it firmly. Size is stated for part of the rows, as once, few or many counts, or as a class when the clone is expanded.

CASSPNRGAGGPGELFF,.,TRBV7-2,TRBD2,TRBJ2-2
CASSQVGGVGQPQHF,.,TRBV4-3,.,TRBJ1-5
CASSLALGLAKGDEQFF,.,TRBV7-8,TRBD2,TRBJ2-1
CASSLDRHNTEAFF,.,TRBV3-1/TRBV3-2,TRBD1,TRBJ1-1
CASSTSDTQYF,.,TRBV5-6,.,TRBJ2-3
CASSLFATNEKLFF,.,TRBV7-8,.,TRBJ1-4
CASSPGGPYEQYF,.,TRBV9,.,TRBJ2-7
CASSDGLAGGGNEQFF,.,TRBV6-2/TRBV6-3,TRBD2,TRBJ2-1
CASSPRQDLYEQYF,.,TRBV11-3,.,TRBJ2-7
CASSPDTTYEQYF,once,TRBV3-1/TRBV3-2,.,TRBJ2-7
CASSPRMDEAFF,few,TRBV2,.,TRBJ1-1
CASSRGQGYSPLHF,.,TRBV28,TRBD1,TRBJ1-6
CAGLAGGYRQETQYF,once,TRBV21-1,.,TRBJ2-5
CASSPSSLGGPPRRTDTQYF,.,TRBV4-1,.,TRBJ2-3
CASSPSGGDKETQYF,once,TRBV9,TRBD2,TRBJ2-5
CASSWGRGPTDTQYF,.,TRBV5-8,TRBD1,TRBJ2-3
CASSDSGRGRTEAFF,.,TRBV2,TRBD1,TRBJ1-1
CASSRDFYEQYF,.,TRBV5-1,.,TRBJ2-7
CSASRGDSLNEQFF,.,TRBV20-1,.,TRBJ2-1
CASSPPSGELFF,.,TRBV19,.,TRBJ2-2
CASSQNRGTGELFF,.,TRBV4-3,TRBD1,TRBJ2-2
CASSPLRGATGNTIYF,.,TRBV7-9,.,TRBJ1-3
CASGPQGGPEAFF,.,TRBV7-2,TRBD1,TRBJ1-1
CASRDGAGGETQYF,.,TRBV3-1/TRBV3-2,.,TRBJ2-5
CASGQGRLNYGYTF,.,TRBV2,TRBD1,TRBJ1-2
CASSLTGQLREKLFF,.,TRBV19,.,TRBJ1-4
CASSRERAPYEQYF,.,TRBV5-1,.,TRBJ2-7
CAWGTEINQPQHF,.,TRBV30,TRBD1,TRBJ1-5
CASSHHPTGGNEKLFF,.,TRBV4-3,.,TRBJ1-4
CASSLDGGGFMEETQYF,once,TRBV5-1,.,TRBJ2-5
CASSLMPGIEETQYF,.,TRBV28,.,TRBJ2-5
CAISETGTSGAKTQYF,.,TRBV10-3,TRBD2,TRBJ2-5
CASSLKVYTEAFF,.,TRBV5-6,.,TRBJ1-1
CASSEGSSYNSPLHF,.,TRBV6-1,.,TRBJ1-6
CASSLDRGSEKLFF,.,TRBV11-2,.,TRBJ1-4
CATSRVNSGNTIYF,.,TRBV15,.,TRBJ1-3
CASIPRGLSQEQFF,.,TRBV19,.,TRBJ2-1
CASRAVWGQGPAETQYF,.,TRBV2,TRBD1,TRBJ2-5
CASSLRDSSFEPQHF,.,TRBV5-6,TRBD1,TRBJ1-5
CASRGTGNQPQHF,.,TRBV19,TRBD1,TRBJ1-5
CASSEWRSSGNTIYF,.,TRBV2,.,TRBJ1-3
CAWSRAGGAYEQYF,.,TRBV30,TRBD2,TRBJ2-7
CASSLRGQLLLYGYTF,.,TRBV28,TRBD1,TRBJ1-2
CASSLYGVRTEAFF,.,TRBV27,.,TRBJ1-1
CAWSLLTGRGNYGYTF,.,TRBV30,TRBD1,TRBJ1-2
CASSPWGAQETQYF,.,TRBV25-1,.,TRBJ2-5